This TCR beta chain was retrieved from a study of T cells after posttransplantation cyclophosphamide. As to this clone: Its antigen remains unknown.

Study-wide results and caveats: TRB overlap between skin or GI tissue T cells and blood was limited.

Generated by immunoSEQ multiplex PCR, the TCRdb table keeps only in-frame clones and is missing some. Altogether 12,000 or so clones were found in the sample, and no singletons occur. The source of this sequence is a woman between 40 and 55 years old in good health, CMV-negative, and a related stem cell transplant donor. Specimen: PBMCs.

The CDR3 is CASSGDTSGGETQYF. The CDR3 region has the DNA TGTGCCAGCAGCGGCGACACTAGCGGGGGGGAGACCCAGTACTTC. This chain links TRBV5-4 with TRBJ2-5; TRBD2 matches at 12 bases. The CDR3 is made up of 15 amino acids. V lost 4 bases, J lost 5 bases, and 6 bases stayed unmatched. Germline CDR1 SGHNT, CDR2 YYREEE (reference sequence). Based on the CDR3 plus reference TRBV5-4 and TRBJ2-5, the full variable domain is ETGVTQSPTHLIKTRGQQVTLRCSSQSGHNTVSWYQQALGQGPQFIFQYYREEENGRGNFPPRFSGLQFPNYSSELNVNALELDDSALYLCASSGDTSGGETQYFGPGTRLLVL.